Listed below are T cell receptor beta chains from one sample, sequenced in a study of blood T cell repertoires in COVID-19. Using immunoSEQ multiplex PCR, the repertoire was profiled, and TCRdb retains in-frame clones only, with some absent. The profile shows a few hundred thousand clones, 70% to 90% of them singletons. The sample comprised peripheral blood. Every receptor here comes from a woman under 40 with COVID-19, enrolled during active disease. Each CDR3 is given with its conserved first and last residue. D genes are given only for firm matches.

d_call: TRBD1
v_call: TRBV27
j_call: TRBJ1-1
cdr3_aa: CASSYVRQGFTEAFF

d_call: TRBD1
v_call: TRBV5-1
j_call: TRBJ1-1
cdr3_aa: CASSGGQMNTEAFF

d_call: TRBD1
v_call: TRBV7-6
j_call: TRBJ1-6
cdr3_aa: CASSGRQGAGSPLHF

d_call: TRBD1
v_call: TRBV5-1
j_call: TRBJ2-1
cdr3_aa: CASTPTLDRAPYNEQFF

d_call: .
v_call: TRBV3-1/TRBV3-2
j_call: TRBJ2-1
cdr3_aa: CASSQAFDEQFF

d_call: .
v_call: TRBV19
j_call: TRBJ2-7
cdr3_aa: CASSSLQGYEQYF

d_call: .
v_call: TRBV11-2
j_call: TRBJ2-1
cdr3_aa: CASSFSLATNEQFF

d_call: TRBD2
v_call: TRBV7-2
j_call: TRBJ2-7
cdr3_aa: CASSSTSGVSEQYF

d_call: .
v_call: TRBV12-5
j_call: TRBJ1-2
cdr3_aa: CASGLVLDYGAYTF

d_call: TRBD1
v_call: TRBV19
j_call: TRBJ1-1
cdr3_aa: CASSTTGVVAAFF

d_call: TRBD2
v_call: TRBV7-6
j_call: TRBJ2-2
cdr3_aa: CASSSGLAGGPGAGELFF

d_call: TRBD2
v_call: TRBV6-2/TRBV6-3
j_call: TRBJ2-1
cdr3_aa: CASSATSDEQFF

d_call: TRBD1
v_call: TRBV5-1
j_call: TRBJ2-1
cdr3_aa: CASSLGTGEYEQFF

d_call: TRBD1
v_call: TRBV6-1
j_call: TRBJ1-5
cdr3_aa: CASSEGLQGSQPQHF

d_call: .
v_call: TRBV10-2
j_call: TRBJ1-1
cdr3_aa: CASSVLGVDTEAFF

d_call: TRBD1
v_call: TRBV5-5
j_call: TRBJ1-6
cdr3_aa: CASSHRQGARFDNSPLHF

d_call: .
v_call: TRBV7-2
j_call: TRBJ2-3
cdr3_aa: CASSPQGPAGIGPDTQYF

d_call: .
v_call: TRBV5-1
j_call: TRBJ2-7
cdr3_aa: CASSLAAGGDEQYF

d_call: .
v_call: TRBV28
j_call: TRBJ2-5
cdr3_aa: CASSPERPPVEETQYF

d_call: .
v_call: TRBV5-6
j_call: TRBJ1-1
cdr3_aa: CASSPGLRVNTEAFF

d_call: TRBD2
v_call: TRBV5-5
j_call: TRBJ2-7
cdr3_aa: CASSAGLAGIDSYEQYF

d_call: TRBD1
v_call: TRBV10-3
j_call: TRBJ2-3
cdr3_aa: CAISEGQGDTQYF

d_call: .
v_call: TRBV15
j_call: TRBJ1-5
cdr3_aa: CATSRDGGWQQPQHF

d_call: TRBD1
v_call: TRBV19
j_call: TRBJ1-5
cdr3_aa: CASSIGRDRSVRNQPQHF

d_call: .
v_call: TRBV6-2/TRBV6-3
j_call: TRBJ1-1
cdr3_aa: CASSSPSWGLNTEAFF

d_call: .
v_call: TRBV7-2
j_call: TRBJ2-7
cdr3_aa: CASSPPGNRYEQYF

d_call: TRBD2
v_call: TRBV6-6
j_call: TRBJ2-5
cdr3_aa: CASSYRSGGPETQYF

d_call: TRBD1
v_call: TRBV19
j_call: TRBJ1-2
cdr3_aa: CASSILQGARRLGYTF

d_call: .
v_call: TRBV2
j_call: TRBJ1-4
cdr3_aa: CASKKTETNEKLFF

d_call: .
v_call: TRBV30
j_call: TRBJ2-1
cdr3_aa: CAWSVGQGGGDEQFF

d_call: .
v_call: TRBV4-3
j_call: TRBJ1-1
cdr3_aa: CASGYRYPNTEAFF

d_call: TRBD2
v_call: TRBV9
j_call: TRBJ2-1
cdr3_aa: CASSAQGGLAGGPVTEQFF

d_call: .
v_call: TRBV19
j_call: TRBJ2-2
cdr3_aa: CASSIRDTGELFF

d_call: TRBD2
v_call: TRBV9
j_call: TRBJ2-1
cdr3_aa: CASSVGLAGLYNEQFF

d_call: .
v_call: TRBV6-2/TRBV6-3
j_call: TRBJ1-5
cdr3_aa: CASSDRGVSNQPQHF

d_call: TRBD1
v_call: TRBV29-1
j_call: TRBJ1-2
cdr3_aa: CSVTGQGDYGYTF

d_call: .
v_call: TRBV12-3/TRBV12-4
j_call: TRBJ1-1
cdr3_aa: CASGLTPNTEAFF

d_call: .
v_call: TRBV18
j_call: TRBJ2-5
cdr3_aa: CASSPVQAGEAETQYF

d_call: TRBD1
v_call: TRBV27
j_call: TRBJ2-1
cdr3_aa: CASSLVQGTYNEQFF

d_call: TRBD2
v_call: TRBV5-1
j_call: TRBJ2-1
cdr3_aa: CASSLTSGSYNEQFF

d_call: .
v_call: TRBV24-1
j_call: TRBJ1-2
cdr3_aa: CATSGPESSHGYTF

d_call: TRBD2
v_call: TRBV23-1
j_call: TRBJ2-3
cdr3_aa: CASSHPVGGPGLAGAYRGTQYF

d_call: .
v_call: TRBV28
j_call: TRBJ1-3
cdr3_aa: CASSFAGTPGNTIYF

d_call: .
v_call: TRBV29-1
j_call: TRBJ2-7
cdr3_aa: CSVRGGLAAYEQYF